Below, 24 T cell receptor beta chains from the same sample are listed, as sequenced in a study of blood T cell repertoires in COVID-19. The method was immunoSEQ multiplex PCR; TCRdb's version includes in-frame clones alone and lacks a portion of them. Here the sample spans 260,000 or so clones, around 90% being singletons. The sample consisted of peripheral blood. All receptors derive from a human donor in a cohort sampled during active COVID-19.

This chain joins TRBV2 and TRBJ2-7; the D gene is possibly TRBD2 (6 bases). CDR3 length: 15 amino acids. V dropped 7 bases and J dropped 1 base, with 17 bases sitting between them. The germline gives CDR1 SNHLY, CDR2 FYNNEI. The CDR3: CASIANRDSSYEQYF. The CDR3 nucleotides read TGTGCCAGCATTGCGAACCGGGACTCGTCCTACGAGCAGTACTTC.

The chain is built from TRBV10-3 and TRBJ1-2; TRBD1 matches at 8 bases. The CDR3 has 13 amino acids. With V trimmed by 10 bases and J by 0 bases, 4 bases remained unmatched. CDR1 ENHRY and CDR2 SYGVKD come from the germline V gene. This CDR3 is CATQGVANYGYTF. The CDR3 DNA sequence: TGTGCCACACAGGGGGTAGCTAACTATGGCTACACCTTC.

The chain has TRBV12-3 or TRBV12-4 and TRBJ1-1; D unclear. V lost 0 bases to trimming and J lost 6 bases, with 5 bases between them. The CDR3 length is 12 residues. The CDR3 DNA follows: TGTGCCAGCAGTTTAGCCGTCGCTGAAGCTTTCTTT. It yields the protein CASSLAVAEAFF.

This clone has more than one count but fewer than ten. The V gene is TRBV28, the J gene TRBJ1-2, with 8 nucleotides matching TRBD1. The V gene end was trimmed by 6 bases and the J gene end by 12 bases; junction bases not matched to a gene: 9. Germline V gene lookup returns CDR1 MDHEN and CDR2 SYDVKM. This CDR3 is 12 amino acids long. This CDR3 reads CASRATDRVHTF. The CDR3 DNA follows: TGTGCCAGCAGAGCCACGGACAGGGTACACACCTTC.

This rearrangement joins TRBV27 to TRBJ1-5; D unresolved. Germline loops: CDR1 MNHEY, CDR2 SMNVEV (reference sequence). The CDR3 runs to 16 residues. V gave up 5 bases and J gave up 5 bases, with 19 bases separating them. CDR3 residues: CASSPGGQAWDQPQHF. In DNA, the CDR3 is TGTGCCAGCAGTCCCGGAGGGCAAGCTTGGGATCAGCCCCAGCATTTT.

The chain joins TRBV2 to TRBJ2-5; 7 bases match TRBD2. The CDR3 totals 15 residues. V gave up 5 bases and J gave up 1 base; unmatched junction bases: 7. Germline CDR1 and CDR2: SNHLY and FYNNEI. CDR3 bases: TGTGCCAGCAGTCTCCCGGCGGGGGTCCAAGAGACCCAGTACTTC. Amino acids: CASSLPAGVQETQYF.

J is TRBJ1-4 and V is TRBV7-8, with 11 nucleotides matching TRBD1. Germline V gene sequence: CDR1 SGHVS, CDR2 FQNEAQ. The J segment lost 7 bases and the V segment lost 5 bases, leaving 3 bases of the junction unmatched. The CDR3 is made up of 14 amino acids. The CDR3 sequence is CASSPGQGVEKLFF. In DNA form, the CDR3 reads TGTGCCAGCAGCCCGGGACAGGGGGTTGAAAAACTGTTTTTT.

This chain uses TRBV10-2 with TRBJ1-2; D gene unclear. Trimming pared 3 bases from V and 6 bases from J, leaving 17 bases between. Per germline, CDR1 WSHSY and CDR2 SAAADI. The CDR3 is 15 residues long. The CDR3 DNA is TGCGCCAGCAGTGAACCGGGAGGGATTGGAGATGGCTACACCTTC. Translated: CASSEPGGIGDGYTF.

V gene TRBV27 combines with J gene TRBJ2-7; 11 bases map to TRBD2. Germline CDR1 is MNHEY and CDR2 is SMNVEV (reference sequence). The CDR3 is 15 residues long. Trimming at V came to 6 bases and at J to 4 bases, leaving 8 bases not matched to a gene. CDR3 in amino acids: CASRTLAGVGYEQYF. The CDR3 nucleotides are TGTGCCAGCAGAACACTAGCGGGAGTCGGTTACGAGCAGTACTTC.

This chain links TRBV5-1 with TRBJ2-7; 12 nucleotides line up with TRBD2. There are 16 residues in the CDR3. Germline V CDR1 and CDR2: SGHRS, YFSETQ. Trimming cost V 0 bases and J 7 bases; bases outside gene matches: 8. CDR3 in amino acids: CASSLVLAGGTSEQYF. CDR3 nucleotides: TGCGCCAGCAGCTTGGTTCTAGCGGGAGGGACCTCGGAGCAGTACTTC.

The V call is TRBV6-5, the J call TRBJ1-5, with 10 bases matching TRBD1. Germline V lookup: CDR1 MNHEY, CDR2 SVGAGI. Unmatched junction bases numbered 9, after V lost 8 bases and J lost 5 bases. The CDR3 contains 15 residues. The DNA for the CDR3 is TGTGCCAGCGACCAGGGACAGGGGAGTTATCAGCCCCAGCATTTT. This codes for CASDQGQGSYQPQHF.

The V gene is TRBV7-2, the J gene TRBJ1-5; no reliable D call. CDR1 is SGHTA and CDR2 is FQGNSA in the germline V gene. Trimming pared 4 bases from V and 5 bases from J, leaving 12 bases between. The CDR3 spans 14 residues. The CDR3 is CASSSTLRDQPQHF. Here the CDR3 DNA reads TGTGCCAGCAGCTCAACACTACGGGATCAGCCCCAGCATTTT.

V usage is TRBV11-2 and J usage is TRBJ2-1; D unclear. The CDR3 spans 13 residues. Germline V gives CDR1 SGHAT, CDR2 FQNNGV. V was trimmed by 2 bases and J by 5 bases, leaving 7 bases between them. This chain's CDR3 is CASSLSRNNEQFF. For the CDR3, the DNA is TGTGCCAGCAGCTTAAGCAGGAACAATGAGCAGTTCTTC.

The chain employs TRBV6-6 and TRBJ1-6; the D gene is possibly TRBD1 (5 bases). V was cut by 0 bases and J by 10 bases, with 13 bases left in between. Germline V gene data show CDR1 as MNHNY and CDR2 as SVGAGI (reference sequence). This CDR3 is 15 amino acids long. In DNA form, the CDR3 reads TGTGCCAGCAGTTACTCAGCGGAGGGGTTCTCACCCCTCCACTTT. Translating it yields CASSYSAEGFSPLHF.

The CDR3 spells CASSSGRGTEAFF. Written as DNA, the CDR3 is TGTGCCAGCAGTTCCGGACGGGGGACTGAAGCTTTCTTT. The rearrangement joins TRBV27 to TRBJ1-1; D is perhaps TRBD1 (5 bases). The V gene's germline CDR1 is MNHEY and CDR2 SMNVEV (reference sequence). Trimming removed 4 bases at V and 5 bases at J, with 11 bases between. The CDR3 has 13 amino acids.

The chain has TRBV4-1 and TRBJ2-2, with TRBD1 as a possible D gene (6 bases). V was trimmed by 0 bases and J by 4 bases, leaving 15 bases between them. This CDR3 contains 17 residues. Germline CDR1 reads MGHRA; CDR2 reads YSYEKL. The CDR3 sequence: CASSQDPRGLFTGELFF. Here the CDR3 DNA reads TGCGCCAGCAGCCAAGATCCCAGGGGATTATTCACCGGGGAGCTGTTTTTT.

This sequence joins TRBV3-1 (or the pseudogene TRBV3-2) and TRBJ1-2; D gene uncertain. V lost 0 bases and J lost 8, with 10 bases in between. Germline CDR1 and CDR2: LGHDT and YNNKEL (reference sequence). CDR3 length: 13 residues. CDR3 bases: TGTGCCAGCAGCCAAGATCTCCGGCGGGGCTACACCTTC. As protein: CASSQDLRRGYTF.

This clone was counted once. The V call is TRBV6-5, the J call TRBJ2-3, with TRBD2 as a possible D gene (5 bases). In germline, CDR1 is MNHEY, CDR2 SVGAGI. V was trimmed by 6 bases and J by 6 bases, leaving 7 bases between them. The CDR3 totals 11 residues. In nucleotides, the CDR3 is TGTGCCAGCAGCACGGGGGATACGCAGTATTTT. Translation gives CASSTGDTQYF.

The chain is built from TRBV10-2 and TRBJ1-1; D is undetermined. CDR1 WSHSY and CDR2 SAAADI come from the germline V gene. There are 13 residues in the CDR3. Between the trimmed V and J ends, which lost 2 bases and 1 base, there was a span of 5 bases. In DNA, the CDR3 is TGCGCCAGCAGTGAGCACGGGAACACTGAAGCTTTCTTT. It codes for CASSEHGNTEAFF.

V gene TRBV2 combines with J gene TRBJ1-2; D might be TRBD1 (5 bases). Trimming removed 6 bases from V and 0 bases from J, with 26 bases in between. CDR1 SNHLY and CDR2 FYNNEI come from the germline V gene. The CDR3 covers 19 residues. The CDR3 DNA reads TGTGCCAGCAGGCAACCAGGACATCCCAGTTCCGGTCCTAACTATGGCTACACCTTC. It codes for CASRQPGHPSSGPNYGYTF.

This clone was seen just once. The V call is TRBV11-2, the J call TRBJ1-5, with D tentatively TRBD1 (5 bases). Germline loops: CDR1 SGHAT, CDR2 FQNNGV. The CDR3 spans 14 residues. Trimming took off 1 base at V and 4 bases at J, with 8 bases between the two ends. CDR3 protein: CASSLGQLNQPQHF. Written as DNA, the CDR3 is TGTGCCAGCAGCTTAGGACAGCTGAATCAGCCCCAGCATTTT.

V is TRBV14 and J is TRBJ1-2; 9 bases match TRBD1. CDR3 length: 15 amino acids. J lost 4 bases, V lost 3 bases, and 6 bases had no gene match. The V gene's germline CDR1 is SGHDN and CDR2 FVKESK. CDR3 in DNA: TGTGCCAGCAGCCATCCGGGACAGGGTTTCTATGGCTACACCTTC. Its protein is CASSHPGQGFYGYTF.

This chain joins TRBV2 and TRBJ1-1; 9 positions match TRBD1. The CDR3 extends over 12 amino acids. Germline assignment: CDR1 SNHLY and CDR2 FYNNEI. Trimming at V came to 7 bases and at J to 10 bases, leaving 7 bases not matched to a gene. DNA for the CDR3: TGTGCCAGCAATAACAGGGGGCGCATAGCTTTCTTT. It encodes CASNNRGRIAFF.

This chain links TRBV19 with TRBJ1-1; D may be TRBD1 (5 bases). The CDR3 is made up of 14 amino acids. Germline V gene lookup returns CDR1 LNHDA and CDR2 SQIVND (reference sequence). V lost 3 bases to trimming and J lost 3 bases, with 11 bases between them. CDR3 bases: TGTGCCAGTAGTATGGATCAGGGCTACACTGAAGCTTTCTTT. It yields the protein CASSMDQGYTEAFF.